A selection of T cell receptor beta chains follows, all from one sample in a study of post-analysis software for immune sequencing data. From the PCR reads, TCRdb called clonotypes with MiXCR, one entry per CDR3 protein. The sample gives about 820,000 distinct CDR3 sequences, roughly 58% of which show up once; approximately 4.4% is in the top ten. Sequenced sample: blood. The receptors derive from a girl between 5 and 17 years old with multiple sclerosis. The CDR3 runs from the conserved cysteine through the conserved F or W. A D gene is named only where the DNA matches it firmly. For some rows the clone size is stated as once, few or many, or as a class when expanded; others skip it.

len: 13; j_gene: TRBJ2-7; d_gene: -; v_gene: TRBV20-1; abundance: few; CDR3aa: CSALIAASSEQYF; CDR3nt: TGCAGTGCTCTAATAGCGGCATCCAGCGAGCAGTACTTC
len: 13; j_gene: TRBJ2-5; d_gene: -; v_gene: TRBV6-6; abundance: few; CDR3aa: CASGLTAIGTQYF; CDR3nt: TGTGCCAGCGGGCTTACCGCAATCGGGACCCAGTACTTC
len: 14; j_gene: TRBJ2-1; d_gene: -; v_gene: TRBV11-2; abundance: -; CDR3aa: CASSLGFAGMAQFF; CDR3nt: TGTGCCAGCAGCTTAGGGTTTGCGGGGATGGCTCAGTTCTTC
len: 15; j_gene: TRBJ2-1; d_gene: -; v_gene: TRBV12-3/TRBV12-4; abundance: -; CDR3aa: CASSSPTLSYNEQFF; CDR3nt: TGTGCCAGCAGTTCACCGACACTCTCCTACAATGAGCAGTTCTTC
len: 15; j_gene: TRBJ2-7; d_gene: -; v_gene: TRBV25-1; abundance: -; CDR3aa: CASSSARGAPYEQYF; CDR3nt: TGTGCCAGCAGTTCCGCACGGGGGGCCCCCTACGAGCAGTACTTC
len: 15; j_gene: TRBJ2-7; d_gene: TRBD2; v_gene: TRBV27; abundance: few; CDR3aa: CASSFRTSGSGEQYF; CDR3nt: TGTGCCAGCAGTTTCAGGACTAGCGGGAGCGGCGAGCAGTACTTC
len: 15; j_gene: TRBJ2-1; d_gene: -; v_gene: TRBV20-1; abundance: many; CDR3aa: CSARARIFSYNEQFF; CDR3nt: TGCAGTGCTAGAGCCAGGATATTCTCCTACAATGAGCAGTTCTTC
len: 17; j_gene: TRBJ2-7; d_gene: TRBD1; v_gene: TRBV25-1; abundance: few; CDR3aa: CASSGAAGTGVTYEQYF; CDR3nt: TGTGCCAGCAGTGGGGCCGCCGGGACAGGGGTAACCTACGAGCAGTACTTC
len: 15; j_gene: TRBJ2-7; d_gene: TRBD1; v_gene: TRBV7-3; abundance: few; CDR3aa: CASSLTVGDRVEQYF; CDR3nt: TGTGCCAGCAGCTTAACAGTGGGGGACAGGGTCGAGCAGTACTTC
len: 16; j_gene: TRBJ2-1; d_gene: TRBD2; v_gene: TRBV12-3/TRBV12-4; abundance: -; CDR3aa: CASREETSGNRHEQFF; CDR3nt: TGTGCCAGCAGGGAGGAAACTAGCGGTAATAGACATGAGCAGTTCTTC
len: 14; j_gene: TRBJ1-5; d_gene: -; v_gene: TRBV2; abundance: -; CDR3aa: CASRGGLSNQPQHF; CDR3nt: TGTGCCAGCAGGGGAGGTCTGAGCAATCAGCCCCAGCATTTT
len: 16; j_gene: TRBJ2-5; d_gene: TRBD2; v_gene: TRBV2; abundance: -; CDR3aa: CASSERFGRAGETQYF; CDR3nt: TGTGCCAGCAGTGAAAGGTTCGGGAGGGCCGGGGAGACCCAGTACTTC
len: 14; j_gene: TRBJ2-1; d_gene: -; v_gene: TRBV7-2; abundance: few; CDR3aa: CASSLLGHINEQFF; CDR3nt: TGTGCCAGCAGCTTACTCGGGCACATCAATGAGCAGTTCTTC
len: 16; j_gene: TRBJ1-3; d_gene: -; v_gene: TRBV5-1; abundance: once; CDR3aa: CASSTGQQPSGNTIYF; CDR3nt: TGCGCCAGCAGCACCGGACAGCAACCCTCTGGAAACACCATATATTTT
len: 15; j_gene: TRBJ2-7; d_gene: TRBD2; v_gene: TRBV5-1; abundance: -; CDR3aa: CASSLLGGNSYEQYF; CDR3nt: TGCGCCAGCAGCTTATTGGGGGGGAACTCCTACGAGCAGTACTTC
len: 15; j_gene: TRBJ2-1; d_gene: -; v_gene: TRBV20-1; abundance: -; CDR3aa: CSAFLRDFSYNEQFF; CDR3nt: TGCAGTGCTTTCCTCCGGGACTTTTCCTACAATGAGCAGTTCTTC
len: 14; j_gene: TRBJ2-2; d_gene: -; v_gene: TRBV7-2; abundance: -; CDR3aa: CASSLKQNTGELFF; CDR3nt: TGTGCCAGCAGCTTAAAACAGAACACCGGGGAGCTGTTTTTT
len: 14; j_gene: TRBJ2-1; d_gene: -; v_gene: TRBV20-1; abundance: -; CDR3aa: CSASGRASYNEQFF; CDR3nt: TGCAGTGCTAGTGGGCGGGCCTCCTACAATGAGCAGTTCTTC
len: 15; j_gene: TRBJ2-5; d_gene: -; v_gene: TRBV7-8; abundance: -; CDR3aa: CASSLRGGDQETQYF; CDR3nt: TGTGCCAGCAGCTTGCGAGGTGGGGACCAAGAGACCCAGTACTTC
len: 12; j_gene: TRBJ2-3; d_gene: -; v_gene: TRBV7-3; abundance: -; CDR3aa: CTSSSTTDTQYF; CDR3nt: TGTACCAGCAGCTCTACCACAGATACGCAGTATTTT
len: 12; j_gene: TRBJ1-5; d_gene: -; v_gene: TRBV27; abundance: few; CDR3aa: CASSLLGQPQHF; CDR3nt: TGTGCCAGCAGTTTATTGGGTCAGCCCCAGCATTTT
len: 16; j_gene: TRBJ2-6; d_gene: -; v_gene: TRBV2; abundance: few; CDR3aa: CASRPPGSSGANVLTF; CDR3nt: TGTGCCAGCAGGCCCCCCGGTAGCTCTGGGGCCAACGTCCTGACTTTC
len: 16; j_gene: TRBJ2-1; d_gene: TRBD2; v_gene: TRBV7-3; abundance: -; CDR3aa: CASSLISGSSYNEQFF; CDR3nt: TGTGCCAGCAGCTTGATTAGCGGGAGTTCCTACAATGAGCAGTTCTTC
len: 15; j_gene: TRBJ2-5; d_gene: TRBD1; v_gene: TRBV5-1; abundance: few; CDR3aa: CASSLAPGQVQTQYF; CDR3nt: TGCGCCAGCAGCTTGGCTCCCGGACAGGTTCAGACCCAGTACTTC
len: 17; j_gene: TRBJ2-3; d_gene: TRBD2; v_gene: TRBV5-1; abundance: -; CDR3aa: CASSPMTSGRARDTQYF; CDR3nt: TGCGCCAGCAGCCCGATGACTAGCGGGAGGGCCAGGGATACGCAGTATTTT
len: 13; j_gene: TRBJ2-7; d_gene: -; v_gene: TRBV20-1; abundance: few; CDR3aa: CSAVHPGIYEQYF; CDR3nt: TGCAGTGCCGTCCACCCCGGTATATACGAGCAGTACTTC
len: 11; j_gene: TRBJ2-7; d_gene: -; v_gene: TRBV29-1; abundance: -; CDR3aa: CSVVQRIGQYF; CDR3nt: TGCAGCGTTGTTCAGCGCATCGGGCAGTACTTC